Sequencing of this TCR beta chain was carried out in a study of blood T cell repertoires in COVID-19. Study-level background: T cells, B-cell-depleted T cells, or PBMCs provided the cDNA or gDNA that served as material.

Authors' methods: From reference gene primer amplification, estimates of nucleated cell counts were derived. Sequencing used immunoSEQ multiplex PCR; TCRdb keeps in-frame clones, though not all of them. The V and J calls and clone size are taken from that table; D and trimming were inferred from the DNA. The table has roughly 320,000 clones, 90% seen once. The source is a woman aged 25-40 years who had been exposed to COVID-19. The material sequenced was PBMCs or T cells enriched from blood (not recorded which).

The CDR3: CASSTHSYTEAFF. As DNA, the CDR3 is TGTGCCAGCAGTACCCACAGCTACACTGAAGCTTTCTTT. V usage is TRBV6-6 and J usage is TRBJ1-1, with no clear D. With 5 bases removed from V and 3 bases from J, the gap between germline ends came to 10 bases. This CDR3 contains 13 residues. Per germline, CDR1 MNHNY and CDR2 SVGAGI (reference sequence).